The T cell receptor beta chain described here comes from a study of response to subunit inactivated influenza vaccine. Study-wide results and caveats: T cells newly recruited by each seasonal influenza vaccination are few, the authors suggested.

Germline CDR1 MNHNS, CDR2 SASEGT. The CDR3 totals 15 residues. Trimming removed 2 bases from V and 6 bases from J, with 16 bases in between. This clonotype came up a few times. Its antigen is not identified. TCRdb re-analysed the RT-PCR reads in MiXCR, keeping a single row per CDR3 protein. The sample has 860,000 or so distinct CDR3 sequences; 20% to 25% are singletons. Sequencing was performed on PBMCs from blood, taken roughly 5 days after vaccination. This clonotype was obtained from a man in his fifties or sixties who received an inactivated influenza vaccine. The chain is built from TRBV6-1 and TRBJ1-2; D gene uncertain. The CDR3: CASSEQVPIGDGYTF. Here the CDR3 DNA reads TGTGCCAGCAGTGAACAGGTTCCGATCGGGGATGGCTACACCTTC.